This is a list of T cell receptor beta chains from one sample in a study of memory CD4+ T cells and cytomegalovirus serostatus. Method: immunoSEQ multiplex PCR; TCRdb's copy keeps in-frame clones and lacks some. The table lists 25,000 or so clones, about 80% of them singletons. The specimen sequenced was memory CD4+ T cells from blood. Every receptor here comes from an adult in good health and CMV-seronegative. Each CDR3 is given with its conserved first and last residue. Each record gives: D gene, clone size, J gene, V gene, CDR3 DNA, CDR3 protein. The D gene is left open where the match is weak. Not every row has a clone size; where given, it reads once, few, many or a size class.

>TRBD2|NA|TRBJ2-2|TRBV9
TGTGCCAGCAGCCGCGGGGGGGCGAACACCGGGGAGCTGTTTTTT
CASSRGGANTGELFF
>TRBD2|once|TRBJ2-7|TRBV15
TGTGCCACCAGCCCCCAAGGGACTAGCGGGAGATGGTACGAGCAGTACTTC
CATSPQGTSGRWYEQYF
>TRBD2|NA|TRBJ2-3|TRBV5-4
TGTGCCAGCAGCCCGGGAACTAGCGGGAGGGTCGCAGATACGCAGTATTTT
CASSPGTSGRVADTQYF
>NA|NA|TRBJ1-2|TRBV28
TGTGCCAGCAGTCGGGACTCTTCTAACTATGGCTACACCTTC
CASSRDSSNYGYTF
>TRBD1|NA|TRBJ2-1|TRBV7-7
TGTGCCAGCAGCTTTGGGACAGGGGATGAGCAGTTCTTC
CASSFGTGDEQFF
>NA|NA|TRBJ1-1|TRBV7-9
TGTGCCAGCAGCTTAGGGGGGCGGGACAACACTGAAGCTTTCTTT
CASSLGGRDNTEAFF
>NA|NA|TRBJ2-1|TRBV28
TGTGCCAGCTCGGGGGCCTACAATGAGCAGTTCTTC
CASSGAYNEQFF
>NA|NA|TRBJ2-7|TRBV6-5
TGTGCCAGCAGCTTACAGGCAGGGGTCCGCGACGAGCAGTACTTC
CASSLQAGVRDEQYF
>NA|once|TRBJ2-3|TRBV7-2
TGTGCCAGCAGTTCGTTCCCCCGGGGCACAGATACGCAGTATTTT
CASSSFPRGTDTQYF
>NA|NA|TRBJ1-2|TRBV6-5
TGTGCCAGCACGGGACAACTTAACTATGGCTACACCTTC
CASTGQLNYGYTF
>TRBD2|NA|TRBJ2-6|TRBV2
TGTGCCAGCAGGCTAGCGGGAGCTGGGGCCAACGTCCTGACTTTC
CASRLAGAGANVLTF
>TRBD2|NA|TRBJ2-7|TRBV28
TGTGCCAGCACCCCCGGGACTAGCGGCTACGAGCAGTACTTC
CASTPGTSGYEQYF
>NA|once|TRBJ1-1|TRBV19
TGTGCCAGTAGTAGGGACACAGGGAACACTGAAGCTTTCTTT
CASSRDTGNTEAFF
>NA|NA|TRBJ2-4|TRBV4-3
TGCGCCAGCAGCCAAGATAAGGGGGCGGGGGAGCAGTACTTC
CASSQDKGAGEQYF
>NA|NA|TRBJ1-1|TRBV7-8
TGTGCCAGCAGCTTACCGGCCCTGGGAACTGAAGCTTTCTTT
CASSLPALGTEAFF
>NA|NA|TRBJ1-1|TRBV10-1
TGCGCCAGCAAAGAAGACATGAACACTGAAGCTTTCTTT
CASKEDMNTEAFF
>NA|NA|TRBJ1-6|TRBV7-2
TGTGCCAGCGGTCGCCCCGGGAATTCACCCCTCCACTTT
CASGRPGNSPLHF
>NA|NA|TRBJ1-5|TRBV5-6
TGTGCCAGCAGCGCTGGACCGGTTAGCAATCAGCCCCAGCATTTT
CASSAGPVSNQPQHF
>NA|NA|TRBJ2-3|TRBV5-6
TGTGCCAGCAGCTTGGTGGCGGGGACAGATACGCAGTATTTT
CASSLVAGTDTQYF
>NA|few|TRBJ1-5|TRBV29-1
TGCAGCGTTCGGCAGGGGACGAATAGCAATCAGCCCCAGCATTTT
CSVRQGTNSNQPQHF
>NA|few|TRBJ2-1|TRBV6-5
TGTGCCAGCTGCCGGGGGGCAGTTGGTAGAAATGAGCAGTTCTTC
CASCRGAVGRNEQFF
>NA|NA|TRBJ1-1|TRBV6-1
TGTGCCAGCAGTGAAGGGGGATTTAACACTGAAGCTTTCTTT
CASSEGGFNTEAFF
>NA|NA|TRBJ1-2|TRBV5-5
TGTGCCAGCAGCTTGGCCTGGTCAGGGTTGCGTAATGGCTACACCTTC
CASSLAWSGLRNGYTF
>TRBD2|NA|TRBJ2-7|TRBV19
TGTGCCAGTAGCCTTAATAGCGGGGCCTCCTACGAGCAGTACTTC
CASSLNSGASYEQYF
>TRBD1|NA|TRBJ1-5|TRBV11-2
TGTGCCAGCAGCTTAGGGACAGGTGGGGGGAATCAGCCCCAGCATTTT
CASSLGTGGGNQPQHF
>NA|NA|TRBJ2-3|TRBV6-5
TGTGCCAGCGGCCCGCGCGACAGCTATACAGATACGCAGTATTTT
CASGPRDSYTDTQYF
>NA|NA|TRBJ1-2|TRBV6-1
TGTGCCAGCAGTGAACGGCGGGGGGCGTCTGGCTACACCTTC
CASSERRGASGYTF
>NA|NA|TRBJ2-7|TRBV5-1
TGCGCCAGCAGCTTGGGGACCTTCGGGGTCTACGAGCAGTACTTC
CASSLGTFGVYEQYF
>NA|NA|TRBJ1-5|TRBV30
TGTGCCTGGAATCGGGGTTCGGGCAATCAGCCCCAGCATTTT
CAWNRGSGNQPQHF
>NA|NA|TRBJ1-1|TRBV7-9
TGTGCCAGCAGCTTAGAGTGGGCGAACACTGAAGCTTTCTTT
CASSLEWANTEAFF
>NA|NA|TRBJ1-4|TRBV2
TGTGCCACCGCAGGGGTTGGTAATGAAAAACTGTTTTTT
CATAGVGNEKLFF
>NA|NA|TRBJ2-1|TRBV7-2
TGTGCCAGCAGCTCACCGGGACTGAACAATGAGCAGTTCTTC
CASSSPGLNNEQFF
>NA|NA|TRBJ1-2|TRBV5-6
TGTGCCAGCAGCTTTCTGGGATCGGGCTACACCTTC
CASSFLGSGYTF
>NA|NA|TRBJ2-5|TRBV27
TGTGCCAGCAGTTCGCGGGACGGAGGGACAGAGACCCAGTACTTC
CASSSRDGGTETQYF
>NA|few|TRBJ2-7|TRBV27
TGTGCCAGCAGTTGGTTAACAGGGAACGAGCAGTACTTC
CASSWLTGNEQYF
>TRBD1|few|TRBJ1-1|TRBV7-3
TGTGCCAGCAGAAGGACAGGCAACACTGAAGCTTTCTTT
CASRRTGNTEAFF
>TRBD2|NA|TRBJ2-7|TRBV5-1
TGCGCCAGCAGCCTTGGGACTAGCGGGACCTACGAGCAGTACTTC
CASSLGTSGTYEQYF
>TRBD1|NA|TRBJ1-1|TRBV29-1
TGCAGCGTTGAAGGGACAGGGGGCACTGAAGCTTTCTTT
CSVEGTGGTEAFF
>NA|NA|TRBJ1-2|TRBV12-1
TGTGCCAGCAGCTTACTAGGGACAGCTTTTCCTGTAGTTGGCTACACCTTC
CASSLLGTAFPVVGYTF
>TRBD1|NA|TRBJ1-1|TRBV28
TGTGCCAGCAGGGAGGGGGCGGTGGCTTTCTTT
CASREGAVAFF